One sample yielded the 18 T cell receptor beta chains listed below, sequenced in a study of cytomegalovirus exposure and HLA in healthy donors (dated by TCRdb to the late 2010s). Library preparation used the immunoSEQ multiplex PCR assay. TCRdb took over this immuneACCESS table, retaining in-frame rearrangements with V and J assigned. Such tables are incomplete; in checked studies, under half of the missing clones stem from an unresolved V gene, and the remainder is unexplained. In all, the sample holds 90,000 to 150,000 clones, and 88% of those were seen once. In total, the top ten clones hold about 1.8% of the sample. Material for sequencing was PBMCs. The receptors come from a man aged 18 to 29 in good health and CMV-seronegative.

The V gene is TRBV5-1, the J gene TRBJ2-7; TRBD2 might be the D (5 bases). The CDR3 extends over 15 amino acids. V was shortened by 0 bases and J by 0 bases, with 10 bases between the two germline ends. The germline gives CDR1 SGHRS, CDR2 YFSETQ. In DNA form, the CDR3 reads TGCGCCAGCAGCTTGGATCCGGGGATCTCCTACGAGCAGTACTTC. Its translation: CASSLDPGISYEQYF.

The chain is built from TRBV28 and TRBJ2-1; D gene ambiguous. The germline CDR1 and CDR2 sequences are MDHEN and SYDVKM. V was clipped by 5 bases and J by 2 bases, with 10 bases between them. The CDR3 has 14 amino acids. CDR3 residues: CASSLRATYNEQFF. Here the CDR3 DNA reads TGTGCCAGCAGTCTCCGTGCTACCTACAATGAGCAGTTCTTC.

As DNA, the CDR3 is TGTGCCACGCACTCTCCAGGGGACCTTAGCTCCTACGAGCAGTACTTC. Residues: CATHSPGDLSSYEQYF. V usage is TRBV28 and J usage is TRBJ2-7, with TRBD1 as a possible D gene (6 bases). Germline V lookup: CDR1 MDHEN, CDR2 SYDVKM. V lost 10 bases, J lost 0 bases, and 22 bases lay in between. The CDR3 runs to 16 residues. Complete variable domain (other parts from reference TRBV28 and TRBJ2-7): DVKVTQSSRYLVKRTGEKVFLECVQDMDHENMFWYRQDPGLGLRLIYFSYDVKMKEKGDIPEGYSVSREKKERFSLILESASTNQTSMYLCATHSPGDLSSYEQYFGPGTRLTVT.

The rearrangement uses TRBV18 and TRBJ1-4; D gene unclear. V was pared by 2 bases and J by 2 bases, with 9 bases between. The length of the CDR3 is 15 residues. CDR1 is KGHSH and CDR2 is LQKENI in the germline V gene. The CDR3 DNA sequence: TGTGCCAGCTCACCATTCCTTGCGACTAATGAAAAACTGTTTTTT. It encodes CASSPFLATNEKLFF.

With regard to this clone: Germline is not matched at one junction end, which may reflect a read error. This chain joins TRBV7-2 and TRBJ2-7; TRBD2 matches at 8 bases. The CDR3 has 15 amino acids. In germline, CDR1 is SGHTA, CDR2 FQGNSA. As DNA, the CDR3 is TGTGCCAGCAGCTCATTTAGCGGGAAGTCCTCCGAGCAGTACTTC. Translated: CASSSFSGKSSEQYF. Full variable domain (missing parts from reference TRBV7-2 and TRBJ2-7): GAGVSQSPSNKVTEKGKDVELRCDPISGHTALYWYRQSLGQGLEFLIYFQGNSAPDKSGLPSDRFSAERTGGSVSTLTIQRTQQEDSAVYLCASSSFSGKSSEQYFGPGTRLTVT.

The rearrangement uses TRBV10-2 and TRBJ2-7, with a tentative D call TRBD2 (5 bases). Germline V CDR1 and CDR2: WSHSY, SAAADI. Between the trimmed V and J ends, which lost 0 bases and 9 bases, there was a span of 15 bases. This CDR3 comprises 14 residues. Written as DNA, the CDR3 is TGCGCCAGCAGTGAGTCGGGGTCAGCCGGAGGGCAGTACTTC. The encoded protein is CASSESGSAGGQYF.

The genes are TRBV10-2 and TRBJ2-7; D call uncertain. Per germline, CDR1 WSHSY and CDR2 SAAADI. Trimming left V 2 bases short and J 2 bases short, with 4 bases between. CDR3 length: 12 residues. The CDR3 region is CASSEPPYEQYF. The CDR3 nucleotides are TGCGCCAGCAGTGAGCCTCCCTACGAGCAGTACTTC.

In nucleotides, the CDR3 is TGTGCCAGCAGTTATTTTTTGGACAGCATGAACACTGAAGCTTTCTTT. This sequence encodes CASSYFLDSMNTEAFF. V usage is TRBV6-5 and J usage is TRBJ1-1; TRBD1 is a possible D gene (6 bases). V was clipped by 3 bases and J by 0 bases, with 14 bases between them. This CDR3 spans 16 amino acids. CDR1 is MNHEY, CDR2 SVGAGI, per germline.

This clone has more than one count but fewer than ten. The chain carries TRBV18 and TRBJ2-2; D uncertain. Germline V gene sequence: CDR1 KGHSH, CDR2 LQKENI. V was shortened by 10 bases and J by 0 bases, with 6 bases between the two germline ends. The CDR3 has 12 residues. The CDR3 coding sequence is TGTGCCACCCAATCGAACACCGGGGAGCTGTTTTTT. This codes for CATQSNTGELFF.

The V gene is TRBV11-3, the J gene TRBJ2-7; TRBD2 agrees at 13 bases. The V gene's germline CDR1 is SGHNT and CDR2 YENEEA. V lost 3 bases, J lost 5 bases, and 4 bases stayed unmatched. The CDR3 spans 15 residues. This CDR3 reads CASSFGLAGDDEQYF. CDR3 coding DNA: TGTGCCAGCAGCTTCGGACTAGCGGGGGACGACGAGCAGTACTTC.

The chain couples TRBV11-3 to TRBJ1-3, with unresolved D. Germline V gene sequence: CDR1 SGHNT, CDR2 YENEEA. Trimming left V 9 bases short and J 4 bases short, with 19 bases between. CDR3 length: 15 amino acids. Here the CDR3 DNA reads TGTGCCAGTAAACGAAACAGTAACGACGGAAACACCATATATTTT. Amino acid sequence: CASKRNSNDGNTIYF.

On this clone: At one end the junction does not follow the germline gene, possibly because of a read error. The chain employs TRBV7-8 and TRBJ2-7; TRBD1 might be the D (6 bases). The germline gives CDR1 SGHVS, CDR2 FQNEAQ. There are 12 residues in the CDR3. The CDR3 coding sequence is TGTGCCAGCAGCTTAGGCGGAACAGGGAAGGGTTTC. This encodes CASSLGGTGKGF.

The CDR3 loop reads CASSTGQKATDTQYF. The CDR3, as DNA: TGTGCCAGCAGCACGGGACAGAAGGCCACAGATACGCAGTATTTT. V is TRBV7-2 and J is TRBJ2-3; TRBD1 matches 7 bases. J gave up 2 bases and V 5 bases, and 7 bases lay outside the gene matches. Germline assignment: CDR1 SGHTA and CDR2 FQGNSA. This CDR3 spans 15 amino acids.

This chain joins TRBV7-9 and TRBJ1-5; D is uncertain. Germline V gives CDR1 SEHNR, CDR2 FQNEAQ (reference sequence). The V end was cut by 2 bases, the J end by 0 bases, with 14 bases between. This CDR3 region has 17 residues. The CDR3 DNA sequence: TGTGCCAGCAGCTTAAATCTCGGACTCAATAGCAATCAGCCCCAGCATTTT. This codes for CASSLNLGLNSNQPQHF.

This clone was seen a handful of times. The chain uses TRBV30 and TRBJ1-6; 7 positions match TRBD1. Unmatched junction bases numbered 13, after V lost 8 bases and J lost 0 bases. This CDR3 is 17 amino acids long. The V gene's germline CDR1 is GTSNPN and CDR2 SVGIG (reference sequence). This CDR3 is CAGTGDRSSSYNSPLHF. Written as DNA, the CDR3 is TGTGCCGGAACAGGGGACCGGTCCAGCTCCTATAATTCACCCCTCCACTTT.

The chain couples TRBV14 to TRBJ2-7, with D uncertain. In germline, CDR1 is SGHDN, CDR2 FVKESK. V was shortened by 0 bases and J by 1 base, with 4 bases between the two germline ends. The CDR3 covers 13 residues. The CDR3, as DNA: TGTGCCAGCAGCCAAGATCTATCCTACGAGCAGTACTTC. It codes for CASSQDLSYEQYF.

The genes are TRBV28 and TRBJ2-1, with D unresolved. CDR3 length: 14 residues. V lost 7 bases and J 1 base, leaving 11 bases between the germline ends. The germline CDR1 and CDR2 sequences are MDHEN and SYDVKM. This chain's CDR3 is CASNFRGSYNEQFF. The DNA of the CDR3 is TGTGCCAGCAACTTTCGAGGATCCTACAATGAGCAGTTCTTC.

This sequence joins TRBV4-1 and TRBJ2-3, with 7 bases that match TRBD2. With V trimmed by 2 bases and J by 4 bases, 6 bases remained unmatched. The CDR3 has 15 amino acids. Germline V gene sequence: CDR1 MGHRA, CDR2 YSYEKL. The CDR3 spells CASSQRGREADTQYF. The CDR3 bases are TGCGCCAGCAGCCAACGCGGCCGGGAGGCAGATACGCAGTATTTT.